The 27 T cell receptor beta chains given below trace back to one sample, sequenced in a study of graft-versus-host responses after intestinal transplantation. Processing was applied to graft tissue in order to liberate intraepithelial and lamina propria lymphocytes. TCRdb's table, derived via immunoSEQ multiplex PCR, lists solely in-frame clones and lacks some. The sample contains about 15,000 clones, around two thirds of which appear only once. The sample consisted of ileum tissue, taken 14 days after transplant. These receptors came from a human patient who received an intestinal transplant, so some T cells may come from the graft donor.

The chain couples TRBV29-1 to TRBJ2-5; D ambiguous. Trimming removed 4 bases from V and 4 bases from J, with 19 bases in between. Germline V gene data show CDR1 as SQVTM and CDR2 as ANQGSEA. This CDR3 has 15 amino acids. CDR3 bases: TGCAGCGTTGTGGCTCTCAGGAAACCTCTAGAGACCCAGTACTTC. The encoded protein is CSVVALRKPLETQYF.

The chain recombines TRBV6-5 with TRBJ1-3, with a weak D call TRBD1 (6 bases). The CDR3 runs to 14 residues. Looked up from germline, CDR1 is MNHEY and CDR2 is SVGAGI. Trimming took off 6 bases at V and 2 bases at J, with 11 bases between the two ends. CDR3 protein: CASRLQGTGNTIYF. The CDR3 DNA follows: TGTGCCAGCAGACTCCAGGGGACTGGAAACACCATATATTTT.

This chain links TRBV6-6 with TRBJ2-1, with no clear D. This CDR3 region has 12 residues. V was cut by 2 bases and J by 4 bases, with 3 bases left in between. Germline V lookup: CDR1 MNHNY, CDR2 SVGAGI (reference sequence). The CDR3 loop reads CASSYVYNEQFF. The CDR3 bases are TGTGCCAGCAGTTACGTGTACAATGAGCAGTTCTTC.

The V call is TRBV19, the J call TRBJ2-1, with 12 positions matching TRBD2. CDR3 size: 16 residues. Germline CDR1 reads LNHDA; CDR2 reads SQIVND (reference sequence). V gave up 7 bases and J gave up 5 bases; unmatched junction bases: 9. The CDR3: CASNGASGRVNNEQFF. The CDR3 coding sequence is TGTGCCAGTAATGGGGCTAGCGGGAGGGTTAACAATGAGCAGTTCTTC.

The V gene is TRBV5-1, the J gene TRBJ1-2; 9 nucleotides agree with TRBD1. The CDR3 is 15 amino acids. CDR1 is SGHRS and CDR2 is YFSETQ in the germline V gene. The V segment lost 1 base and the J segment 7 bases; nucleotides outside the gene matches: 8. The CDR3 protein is CASSLTGTGSRGYTF. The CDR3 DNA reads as TGCGCCAGCAGCTTGACAGGGACAGGGAGCCGTGGCTACACCTTC.

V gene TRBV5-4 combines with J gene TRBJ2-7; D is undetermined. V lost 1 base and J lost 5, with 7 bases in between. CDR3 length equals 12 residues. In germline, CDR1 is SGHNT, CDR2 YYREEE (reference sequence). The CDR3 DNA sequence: TGTGCCAGCAGCTTGTGGCCCGACGAGCAGTACTTC. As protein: CASSLWPDEQYF.

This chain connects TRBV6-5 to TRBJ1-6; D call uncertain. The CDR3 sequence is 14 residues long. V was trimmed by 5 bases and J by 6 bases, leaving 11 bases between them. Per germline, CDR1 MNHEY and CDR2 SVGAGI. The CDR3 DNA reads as TGTGCCAGCAGTGAAATACTGGCTAATTCACCCCTCCACTTT. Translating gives CASSEILANSPLHF.

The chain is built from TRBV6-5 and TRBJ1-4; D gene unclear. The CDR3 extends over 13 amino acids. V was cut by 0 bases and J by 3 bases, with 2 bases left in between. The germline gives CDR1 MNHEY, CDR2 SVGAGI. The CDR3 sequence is CASSYSANEKLFF. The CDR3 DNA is TGTGCCAGCAGTTACTCAGCTAATGAAAAACTGTTTTTT.

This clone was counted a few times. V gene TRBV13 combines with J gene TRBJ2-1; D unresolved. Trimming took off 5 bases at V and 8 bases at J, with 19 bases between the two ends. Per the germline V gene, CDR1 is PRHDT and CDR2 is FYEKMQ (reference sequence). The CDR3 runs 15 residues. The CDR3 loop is CASSPELERRHEQFF. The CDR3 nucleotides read TGTGCCAGCAGCCCTGAACTTGAGCGTCGTCATGAGCAGTTCTTC.

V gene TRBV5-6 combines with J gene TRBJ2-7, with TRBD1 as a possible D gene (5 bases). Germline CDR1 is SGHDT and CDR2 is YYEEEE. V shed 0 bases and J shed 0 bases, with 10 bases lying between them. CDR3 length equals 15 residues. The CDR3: CASSLDGASSYEQYF. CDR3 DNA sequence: TGTGCCAGCAGCTTGGATGGGGCTAGCTCCTACGAGCAGTACTTC. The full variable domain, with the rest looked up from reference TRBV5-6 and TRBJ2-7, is DAGVTQSPTHLIKTRGQQVTLRCSPKSGHDTVSWYQQALGQGPQFIFQYYEEEERQRGNFPDRFSGHQFPNYSSELNVNALLLGDSALYLCASSLDGASSYEQYFGPGTRLTVT.

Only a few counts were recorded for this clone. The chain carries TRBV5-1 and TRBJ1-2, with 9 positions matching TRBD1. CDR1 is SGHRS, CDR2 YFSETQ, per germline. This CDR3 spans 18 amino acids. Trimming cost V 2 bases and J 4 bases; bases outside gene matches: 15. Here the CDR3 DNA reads TGCGCCAGCAGCTTAACCGGGACAGGGTCCCCATATGGCTATGGCTACACCTTC. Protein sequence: CASSLTGTGSPYGYGYTF.

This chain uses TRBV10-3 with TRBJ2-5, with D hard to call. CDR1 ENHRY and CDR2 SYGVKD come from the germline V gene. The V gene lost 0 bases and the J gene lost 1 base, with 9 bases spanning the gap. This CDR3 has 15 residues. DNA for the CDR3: TGTGCCATCAGTGAGTCGCTCCCTAGCCAAGAGACCCAGTACTTC. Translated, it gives CAISESLPSQETQYF.

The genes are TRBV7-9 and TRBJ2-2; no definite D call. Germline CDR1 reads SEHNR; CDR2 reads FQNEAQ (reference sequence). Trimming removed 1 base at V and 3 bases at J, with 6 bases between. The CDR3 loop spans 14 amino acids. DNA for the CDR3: TGTGCCAGCAGCTTAGATCTATACACCGGGGAGCTGTTTTTT. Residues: CASSLDLYTGELFF.

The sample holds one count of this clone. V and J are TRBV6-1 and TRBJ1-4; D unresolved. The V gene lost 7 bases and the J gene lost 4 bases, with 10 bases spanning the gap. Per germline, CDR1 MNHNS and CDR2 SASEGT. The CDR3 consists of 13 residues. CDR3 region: CASTGDNNEKLFF. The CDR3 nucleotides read TGTGCCAGCACTGGGGATAATAATGAAAAACTGTTTTTT.

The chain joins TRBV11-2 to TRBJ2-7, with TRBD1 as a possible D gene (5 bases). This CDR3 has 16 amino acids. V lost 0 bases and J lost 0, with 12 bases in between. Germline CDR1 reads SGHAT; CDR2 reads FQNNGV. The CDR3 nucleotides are TGTGCCAGCAGCTTAGATCGACAGACCAACTCCTACGAGCAGTACTTC. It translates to CASSLDRQTNSYEQYF.

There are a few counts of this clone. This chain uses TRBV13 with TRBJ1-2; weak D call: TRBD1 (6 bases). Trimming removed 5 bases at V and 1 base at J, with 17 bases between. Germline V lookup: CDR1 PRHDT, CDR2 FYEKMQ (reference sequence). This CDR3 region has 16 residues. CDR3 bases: TGTGCCAGCAGCCGAACCGGGACAATTGATAACTATGGCTACACCTTC. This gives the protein CASSRTGTIDNYGYTF.

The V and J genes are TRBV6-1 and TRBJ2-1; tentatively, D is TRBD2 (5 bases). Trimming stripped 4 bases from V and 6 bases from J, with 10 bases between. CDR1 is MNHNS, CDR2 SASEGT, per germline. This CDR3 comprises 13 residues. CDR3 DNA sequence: TGTGCCAGCAGTGGCGGACTGGTCAATGAGCAGTTCTTC. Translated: CASSGGLVNEQFF.

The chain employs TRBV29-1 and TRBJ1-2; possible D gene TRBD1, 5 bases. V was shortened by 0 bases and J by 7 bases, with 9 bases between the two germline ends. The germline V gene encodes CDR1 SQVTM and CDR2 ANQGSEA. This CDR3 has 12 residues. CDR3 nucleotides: TGCAGCGTTGAAGATCAGCAGGGTGGCTACACCTTC. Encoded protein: CSVEDQQGGYTF.

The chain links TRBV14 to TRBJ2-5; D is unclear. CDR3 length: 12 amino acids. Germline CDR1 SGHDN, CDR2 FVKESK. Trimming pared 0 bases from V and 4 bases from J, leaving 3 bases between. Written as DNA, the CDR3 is TGTGCCAGCAGCCAAGATTTAGAGACCCAGTACTTC. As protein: CASSQDLETQYF. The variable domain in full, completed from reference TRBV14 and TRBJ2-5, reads EAGVTQFPSHSVIEKGQTVTLRCDPISGHDNLYWYRRVMGKEIKFLLHFVKESKQDESGMPNNRFLAERTGGTYSTLKVQPAELEDSGVYFCASSQDLETQYFGPGTRLLVL.

The CDR3 is CAWVKLTHYGYTF. The CDR3 DNA follows: TGTGCCTGGGTTAAATTGACGCACTATGGCTACACCTTC. The chain recombines TRBV30 with TRBJ1-2; D ambiguous. The germline V and J ends were trimmed by 5 bases and 3 bases, with 13 bases remaining between them. The V gene's germline CDR1 is GTSNPN and CDR2 SVGIG (reference sequence). The CDR3 is 13 residues long. The full variable domain, rest sourced from reference TRBV30 and TRBJ1-2, is SQTIHQWPATLVQPVGSPLSLECTVEGTSNPNLYWYRQAAGRGLQLLFYSVGIGQISSEVPQNLSASRPQDRQFILSSKKLLLSDSGFYLCAWVKLTHYGYTFGSGTRLTVV.

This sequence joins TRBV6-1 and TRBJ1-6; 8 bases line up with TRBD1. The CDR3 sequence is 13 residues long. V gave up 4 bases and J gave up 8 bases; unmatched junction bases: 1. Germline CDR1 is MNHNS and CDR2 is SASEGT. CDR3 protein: CASSGQGHSPLHF. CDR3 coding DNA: TGTGCCAGCAGTGGACAGGGGCATTCACCCCTCCACTTT.

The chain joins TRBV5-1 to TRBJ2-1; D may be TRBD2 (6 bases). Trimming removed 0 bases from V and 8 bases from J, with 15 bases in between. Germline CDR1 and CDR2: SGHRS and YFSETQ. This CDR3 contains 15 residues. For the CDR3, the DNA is TGCGCCAGCAGCTTGGGTGCGGGGTGGGTCGATGAGCAGTTCTTC. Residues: CASSLGAGWVDEQFF.

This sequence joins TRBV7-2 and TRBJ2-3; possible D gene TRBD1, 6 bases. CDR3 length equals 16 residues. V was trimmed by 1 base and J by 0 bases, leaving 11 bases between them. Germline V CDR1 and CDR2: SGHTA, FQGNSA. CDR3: CASSLEGVSSTDTQYF. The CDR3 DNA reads TGTGCCAGCAGCTTAGAGGGGGTTTCTAGCACAGATACGCAGTATTTT.

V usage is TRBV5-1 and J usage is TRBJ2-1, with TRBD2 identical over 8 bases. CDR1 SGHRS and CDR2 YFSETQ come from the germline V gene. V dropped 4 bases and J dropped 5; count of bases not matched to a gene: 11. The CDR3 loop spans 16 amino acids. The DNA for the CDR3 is TGCGCCAGCAGCCGGCCAAATGGACTAGCAAACAATGAGCAGTTCTTC. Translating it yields CASSRPNGLANNEQFF.

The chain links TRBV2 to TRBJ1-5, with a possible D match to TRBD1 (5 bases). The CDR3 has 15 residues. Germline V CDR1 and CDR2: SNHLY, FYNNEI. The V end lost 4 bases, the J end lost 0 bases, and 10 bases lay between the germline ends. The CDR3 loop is CASSAREGSNQPQHF. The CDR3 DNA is TGTGCCAGCAGTGCCAGGGAGGGTAGCAATCAGCCCCAGCATTTT.

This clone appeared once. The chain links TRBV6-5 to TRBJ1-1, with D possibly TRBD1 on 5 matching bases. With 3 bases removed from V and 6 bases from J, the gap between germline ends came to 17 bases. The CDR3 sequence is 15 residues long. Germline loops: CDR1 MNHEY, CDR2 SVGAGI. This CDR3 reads CASSYLQALEPEAFF. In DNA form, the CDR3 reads TGTGCCAGCAGTTATTTACAGGCCCTCGAACCTGAAGCTTTCTTT.

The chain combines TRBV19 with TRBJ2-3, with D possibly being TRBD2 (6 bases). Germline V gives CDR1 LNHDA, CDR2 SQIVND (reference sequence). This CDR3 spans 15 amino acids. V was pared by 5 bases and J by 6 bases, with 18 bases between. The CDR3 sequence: CASSAWGAGSDTQYF. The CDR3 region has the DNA TGTGCCAGTAGTGCCTGGGGAGCGGGCTCCGATACGCAGTATTTT.